Described below is a single TCR beta chain sequence and its context. Per the study methods: The assay estimated nucleated cells by amplifying reference gene primers. Data came from immunoSEQ multiplex PCR; TCRdb stores just in-frame clones and leaves some out. From that table come the V and J calls and clone size; the DNA was used to work out D and trimming. The repertoire holds about 110,000 clones, with 80% as singletons. The data belong to a study of blood T cell repertoires in COVID-19. Background on the study: The study drew acute and convalescent COVID-19 samples from the United States, Italy and Spain. PBMCs, B-cell-depleted T cells, or T cells were the source of the cDNA or gDNA that made up the material.

The sequencing sample was made of peripheral blood. This TCR came from a man aged 70-80 years with acute or convalescent COVID-19.

The CDR3 coding sequence is TGTGCCAGCAGCGCCGATCAACGACAGGGCCGAGGGGAGACCCAGTACTTC. As protein: CASSADQRQGRGETQYF. The chain couples TRBV9 to TRBJ2-5; 7 bases map to TRBD1. V trimming: 3 bases; J trimming: 5 bases; junction bases outside the gene matches: 16. This CDR3 spans 17 amino acids. The germline V gene encodes CDR1 SGDLS and CDR2 YYNGEE.